The clone carrying this T cell receptor (beta chain) was recorded many times. The antigen remains unidentified. From germline, CDR1 is SEHNR and CDR2 FQNEAQ (reference sequence). CDR3 size: 15 residues. Between the trimmed V and J ends, which lost 5 bases and 10 bases, there was a span of 21 bases. This entry belongs to a study of T cell repertoires in cytomegalovirus infection. At the level of the study: CMV infection together with matching HLA type was indicated by public TCR beta signatures. Findings and caveats of the study: The ex vivo response was dominated by HLA-C-restricted CMV-specific TCR beta clonotypes.

One entry per CDR3 protein, called by TCRdb with MiXCR from the reads. Of hundreds of thousands of distinct CDR3 sequences in the sample, less than 25% were seen once. Sequenced input: CD8+ T cells from PBMCs. The TCR sequence derives from a human donor in good health (CMV status not recorded). Some clones in this sample may be carry-over from other donors' samples. The genes are TRBV7-9 and TRBJ2-1; D gene ambiguous. CDR3: CASSTRAVNPSEQFF. CDR3 DNA: TGTGCCAGCAGCACAAGAGCCGTAAACCCGAGCGAGCAGTTCTTC.